There are many counts of the clone carrying this TCR beta chain. The sample comes from a study of CD8+CD57+ T cells in acquired aplastic anemia. V lost 6 bases to trimming and J lost 9 bases, with 21 bases between them. The germline gives CDR1 DFQATT, CDR2 SNEGSKA (reference sequence). The CDR3 extends over 13 amino acids. CDR3 and TCR beta VDJ profiling relied on a genomic DNA template. TCRdb recomputed calls from the reads with MiXCR, one row per CDR3 protein. This table has hundreds of thousands of distinct CDR3 sequences, under 80% appearing once. The sequencing sample was made of sorted CD4+, CD8+, or CD8+CD57+ T cells (not recorded which) from PBMCs. This sequence originates from a human donor in good health, serving as a control. V gene TRBV20-1 combines with J gene TRBJ2-7; D remains unclear. CDR3 amino acids: CSALLPPYSGQYF. Here the CDR3 DNA reads TGCAGTGCACTCTTACCCCCCTACAGTGGGCAGTACTTC.